These 19 T cell receptor beta chains originate from one sample sequenced in a study of blood T cell repertoires in COVID-19. TCRdb's copy holds only in-frame clones and misses some; the assay was immunoSEQ multiplex PCR. The sample lists under 60,000 clones, roughly 85% occurring once. Sequenced material: peripheral blood. These receptors originate from a human donor in a cohort sampled during active COVID-19.

This clone appeared once. The chain joins TRBV24-1 to TRBJ2-2, with 7 nucleotides matching TRBD2. After removal of 5 bases from V and 3 bases from J, the junction contained 5 bases not matched to a gene. The length of the CDR3 is 15 residues. Looked up from germline, CDR1 is KGHDR and CDR2 is SFDVKD. The CDR3 region is CATSASGGYTGELFF. The CDR3 coding sequence is TGTGCCACCAGTGCCTCGGGGGGATACACCGGGGAGCTGTTTTTT.

The chain joins TRBV5-1 to TRBJ1-5; D is unresolved. V lost 0 bases, J lost 6 bases, and 13 bases lay in between. CDR1 SGHRS and CDR2 YFSETQ come from the germline V gene. CDR3 length: 15 residues. For the CDR3, the DNA is TGCGCCAGCAGCTTGGAGGCAGGTGCGGGTCAGCCCCAGCATTTT. Translation: CASSLEAGAGQPQHF.

CDR3 DNA sequence: TGTGCCAGCTCACCTTTGCTGTCGGGTAGCGGACGATACGAGCAGTACTTC. This translates into CASSPLLSGSGRYEQYF. The chain uses TRBV18 and TRBJ2-7; D is perhaps TRBD2 (6 bases). V was clipped by 3 bases and J by 4 bases, with 22 bases between them. From germline, CDR1 is KGHSH and CDR2 LQKENI. There are 17 residues in the CDR3.

This chain links TRBV4-2 with TRBJ1-1; D not resolved. Germline V lookup: CDR1 LGHNA, CDR2 YNFKEQ. This CDR3 is 13 amino acids long. The V end was cut by 1 base, the J end by 3 bases, with 6 bases between. The CDR3 sequence: CASSQARDTEAFF. Written as DNA, the CDR3 is TGTGCCAGCAGCCAAGCGAGGGACACTGAAGCTTTCTTT.

The chain links TRBV5-1 to TRBJ1-3; D remains unclear. Germline values: CDR1 SGHRS, CDR2 YFSETQ. The CDR3 totals 15 residues. Between the trimmed V and J ends, which lost 0 bases and 0 bases, there was a span of 7 bases. This CDR3 reads CASSLDQDSGNTIYF. The CDR3 DNA is TGCGCCAGCAGCTTGGACCAGGACTCTGGAAACACCATATATTTT.

The chain employs TRBV27 and TRBJ2-5; 10 positions match TRBD1. J lost 5 bases, V lost 5 bases, and 8 bases had no gene match. Germline values: CDR1 MNHEY, CDR2 SMNVEV (reference sequence). CDR3 length: 15 residues. CDR3 residues: CASSDRGHALETQYF. The DNA of the CDR3 is TGTGCCAGCAGTGACAGGGGGCATGCACTTGAGACCCAGTACTTC.

CDR3 in amino acids: CASSERAKGEYGYTF. The DNA of the CDR3 is TGTGCCAGCAGCGAGCGCGCAAAGGGGGAATATGGCTACACCTTC. This chain links TRBV5-4 with TRBJ1-2, with D maybe TRBD1 (6 bases). V was trimmed by 4 bases and J by 5 bases, leaving 18 bases between them. In germline, CDR1 is SGHNT, CDR2 YYREEE (reference sequence). CDR3 length: 15 amino acids.

V usage is TRBV4-3 and J usage is TRBJ1-6; D is unclear. Trimming took 0 bases from V and 11 from J, leaving 20 bases between them. CDR1 and CDR2 from the germline V gene are LGHNA and YSLEER. The length of the CDR3 is 17 residues. CDR3 protein: CASSQDSAASIGAPLHF. The CDR3 region has the DNA TGCGCCAGCAGCCAAGATTCAGCGGCGTCTATAGGTGCACCCCTCCACTTT.

This clone occurred once. This rearrangement joins TRBV7-2 to TRBJ1-4; possible D gene TRBD1, 6 bases. This CDR3 region has 16 residues. From germline, CDR1 is SGHTA and CDR2 FQGNSA. Trimming pared 3 bases from V and 4 bases from J, leaving 15 bases between. DNA of the CDR3: TGTGCCAGCAGCTTCCGGGCGGCAGGGGTTAATGAAAAACTGTTTTTT. Translating gives CASSFRAAGVNEKLFF.

The chain recombines TRBV4-3 with TRBJ1-1; D is undetermined. The CDR3 is 13 amino acids. Trimming cost V 0 bases and J 6 bases, with 8 bases left between them. In germline, CDR1 is LGHNA, CDR2 YSLEER. The chain's CDR3 is CASSQDTRAEAFF. The CDR3, as DNA: TGCGCCAGCAGCCAAGATACGAGGGCTGAAGCTTTCTTT.

The chain has TRBV7-9 and TRBJ2-2; D remains unclear. This CDR3 comprises 14 residues. The V gene lost 2 bases and the J gene lost 7 bases, with 11 bases spanning the gap. Germline V gene data show CDR1 as SEHNR and CDR2 as FQNEAQ (reference sequence). The CDR3 here is CASSLLFTSGELFF. CDR3 nucleotide sequence: TGTGCCAGCAGCTTATTATTTACGAGCGGGGAGCTGTTTTTT.

The CDR3 bases are TGTGCCAGCAGCAAGGACAGGGCGGTTTTAGGTGAGCAGTTCTTC. This sequence encodes CASSKDRAVLGEQFF. The chain carries TRBV6-5 and TRBJ2-1; 8 bases fit TRBD1. Germline assignment: CDR1 MNHEY and CDR2 SVGAGI. With 6 bases clipped from V and 9 bases from J, the junction kept 13 bases outside the gene matches. The CDR3 has 15 residues.

The rearrangement uses TRBV4-3 and TRBJ2-5, with 9 positions matching TRBD2. Germline lookup yields CDR1 LGHNA and CDR2 YSLEER. The CDR3 covers 16 residues. Germline trimming cut 0 bases from V and 7 bases from J; bases unmatched to any gene: 9. In DNA form, the CDR3 reads TGCGCCAGCAGCCAAGATTTGAGCGGGGGGCGGTGGACCCAGTACTTC. As protein: CASSQDLSGGRWTQYF.

This clone was detected once. The CDR3 DNA reads TGCGCCAGCAGCCAAGACTGGAGACAGGGGATTGTGATCACTAACTATGGCTACACCTTC. Translation: CASSQDWRQGIVITNYGYTF. This chain links TRBV4-3 with TRBJ1-2; 8 bases agree with TRBD1. The CDR3 runs to 20 residues. From germline, CDR1 is LGHNA and CDR2 YSLEER. V was pared by 0 bases and J by 0 bases, with 15 bases of the junction left unmatched.

The rearrangement joins TRBV9 to TRBJ2-1; tentative D call: TRBD2 (5 bases). The CDR3 length is 16 residues. V gave up 4 bases and J gave up 2 bases, with 16 bases separating them. Germline V lookup: CDR1 SGDLS, CDR2 YYNGEE. CDR3 nucleotide sequence: TGTGCCAGCAGCCCCCGCGGAGACGGGGCCTACAATGAGCAGTTCTTC. This encodes CASSPRGDGAYNEQFF.

The chain is built from TRBV5-1 and TRBJ2-1, with 7 bases lining up with TRBD1. V shed 3 bases and J 0 bases; nucleotides not matched to a gene: 6. The CDR3 covers 16 residues. Germline loops: CDR1 SGHRS, CDR2 YFSETQ. The CDR3 DNA reads as TGCGCCAGCAGCTCGGGACAGCCAAGCTCCTACAATGAGCAGTTCTTC. Translating gives CASSSGQPSSYNEQFF. Together with reference TRBV5-1 and TRBJ2-1, the CDR3 gives the full variable domain: KAGVTQTPRYLIKTRGQQVTLSCSPISGHRSVSWYQQTPGQGLQFLFEYFSETQRNKGNFPGRFSGRQFSNSRSEMNVSTLELGDSALYLCASSSGQPSSYNEQFFGPGTRLTVL.

The CDR3 protein is CASSFRTDEKLFF. The CDR3 coding sequence is TGTGCCAGCAGCTTTCGGACAGACGAAAAACTGTTTTTT. The gene calls are TRBV5-8 and TRBJ1-4; possibly TRBD1 for D (6 bases). Germline V gene lookup returns CDR1 SGHTS and CDR2 YDEGEE. The CDR3 contains 13 residues. Trimming pared 2 bases from V and 8 bases from J, leaving 10 bases between.

The chain has TRBV5-4 and TRBJ2-5; no firm D call. Germline CDR1 SGHNT, CDR2 YYREEE (reference sequence). The CDR3 is 12 amino acids. Trimming pared 0 bases from V and 5 bases from J, leaving 5 bases between. The CDR3 DNA follows: TGTGCCAGCAGCTTGGACGGGGAGACCCAGTACTTC. Protein product: CASSLDGETQYF. The full variable domain, rest sourced from reference TRBV5-4 and TRBJ2-5, is ETGVTQSPTHLIKTRGQQVTLRCSSQSGHNTVSWYQQALGQGPQFIFQYYREEENGRGNFPPRFSGLQFPNYSSELNVNALELDDSALYLCASSLDGETQYFGPGTRLLVL.

Here the CDR3 DNA reads TGTGCCAGCAGTCAGCGGGGGTCCTACAATGAGCAGTTCTTC. It translates to CASSQRGSYNEQFF. J is TRBJ2-1 and V is TRBV2; TRBD2 aligns across 8 bases. The CDR3 length is 14 residues. Germline V gene sequence: CDR1 SNHLY, CDR2 FYNNEI. The junction had 1 base not matched to a gene; V was cut back by 5 bases and J by 1 base.